The source of this T cell receptor beta chain is a study of Ad26.COV2.S vaccination and SARS-CoV-2 variants. As for the study in general: Sample donor was a member of the COV1001 Ad26.COV2.S trial arm. Study-level findings and limits: It is possible that the TCR breadth and depth analyses underestimated the total T cell responses.

Treatment given: over 15 received Ad26.COV2.S at low or high dose, single or two shots; 5 received placebo; per-sample allocation not given. Day 63 after the first vaccine or placebo injection was the time point for sampling. A single count supports this clone. Its antigen remains unidentified. TCRdb's copy holds only in-frame clones and misses some; the assay was immunoSEQ multiplex PCR. The sample lists approximately 420,000 clones; roughly nine tenths were seen once. The CDR3 length is 13 residues. CDR1 and CDR2 (germline): SGHAT, FQNNGV. V was pared by 5 bases and J by 2 bases, with 2 bases of the junction left unmatched.

The sequence derives from a person between 18 and 65 years old who received the Ad26.COV2.S COVID-19 vaccine or a placebo. Sequencing was performed on peripheral blood, taken in a trial of Ad26.COV2.S vaccine versus placebo. This sequence joins TRBV11-2 and TRBJ2-5, with TRBD1 matching over 7 bases. The chain's CDR3 is CASSRTGQETQYF. The CDR3 region has the DNA TGTGCCAGCAGCCGGACAGGTCAAGAGACCCAGTACTTC.